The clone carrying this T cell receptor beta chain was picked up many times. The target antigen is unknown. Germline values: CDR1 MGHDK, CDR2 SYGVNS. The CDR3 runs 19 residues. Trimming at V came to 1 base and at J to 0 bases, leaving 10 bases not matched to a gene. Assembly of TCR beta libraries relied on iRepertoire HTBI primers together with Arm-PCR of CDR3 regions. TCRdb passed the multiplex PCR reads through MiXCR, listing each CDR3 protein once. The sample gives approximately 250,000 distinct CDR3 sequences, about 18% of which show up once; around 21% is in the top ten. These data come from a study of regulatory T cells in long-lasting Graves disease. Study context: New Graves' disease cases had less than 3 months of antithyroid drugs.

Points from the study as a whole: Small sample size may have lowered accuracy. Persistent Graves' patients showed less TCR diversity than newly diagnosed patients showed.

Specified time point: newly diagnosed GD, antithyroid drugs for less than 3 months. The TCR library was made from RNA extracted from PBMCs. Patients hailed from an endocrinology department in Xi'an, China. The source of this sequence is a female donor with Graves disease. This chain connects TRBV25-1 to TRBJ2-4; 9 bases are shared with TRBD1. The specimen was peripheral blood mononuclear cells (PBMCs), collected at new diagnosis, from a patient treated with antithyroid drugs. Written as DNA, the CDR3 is TGTGCCAGCAGTGAATCAGGCCGGGGGACAGGGCTAGCCAAAAACATTCAGTACTTC. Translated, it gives CASSESGRGTGLAKNIQYF.